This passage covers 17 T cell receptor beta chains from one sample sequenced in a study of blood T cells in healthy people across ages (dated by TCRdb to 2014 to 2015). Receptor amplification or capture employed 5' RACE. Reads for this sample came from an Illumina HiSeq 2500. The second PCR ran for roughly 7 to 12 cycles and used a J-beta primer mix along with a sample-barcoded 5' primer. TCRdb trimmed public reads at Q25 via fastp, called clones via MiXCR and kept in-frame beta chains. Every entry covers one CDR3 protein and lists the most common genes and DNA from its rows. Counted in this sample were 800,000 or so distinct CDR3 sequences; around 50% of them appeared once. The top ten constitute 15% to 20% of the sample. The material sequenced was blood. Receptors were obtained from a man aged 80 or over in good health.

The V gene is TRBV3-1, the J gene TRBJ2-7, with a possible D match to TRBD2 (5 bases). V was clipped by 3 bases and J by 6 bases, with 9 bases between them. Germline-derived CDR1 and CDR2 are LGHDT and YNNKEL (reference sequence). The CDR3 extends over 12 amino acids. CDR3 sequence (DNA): TGTGCCAGCAGCCACACTAGGAGCGAGCAGTACTTC. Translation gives CASSHTRSEQYF.

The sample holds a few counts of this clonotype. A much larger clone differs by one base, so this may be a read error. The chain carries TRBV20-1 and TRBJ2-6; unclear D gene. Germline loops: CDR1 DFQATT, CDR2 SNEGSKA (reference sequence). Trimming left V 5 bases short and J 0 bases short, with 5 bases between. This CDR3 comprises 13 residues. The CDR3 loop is CSARTSGANVLTF. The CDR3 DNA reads TGCAGTGCTCGCACCTCTGGGGCCAACGTCCTGACTTTC.

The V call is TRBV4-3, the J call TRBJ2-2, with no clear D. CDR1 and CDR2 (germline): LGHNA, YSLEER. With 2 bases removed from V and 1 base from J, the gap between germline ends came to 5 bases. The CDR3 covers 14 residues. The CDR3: CASSQRKNTGELFF. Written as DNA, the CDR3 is TGCGCCAGCAGCCAAAGGAAGAACACCGGGGAGCTGTTTTTT.

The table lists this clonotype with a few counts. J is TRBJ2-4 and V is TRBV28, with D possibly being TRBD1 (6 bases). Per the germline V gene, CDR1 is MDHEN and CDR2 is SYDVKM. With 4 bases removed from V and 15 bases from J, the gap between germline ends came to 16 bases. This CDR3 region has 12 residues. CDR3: CASSSERDKWYF. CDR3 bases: TGTGCCAGCAGTTCCGAAAGGGACAAATGGTACTTC.

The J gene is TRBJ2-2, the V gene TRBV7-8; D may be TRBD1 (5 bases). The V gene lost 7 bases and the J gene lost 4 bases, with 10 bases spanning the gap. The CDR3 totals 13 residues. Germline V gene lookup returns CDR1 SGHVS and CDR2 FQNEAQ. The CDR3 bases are TGTGCCAGCACCGGACAAATCACCGGGGAGCTGTTTTTT. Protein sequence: CASTGQITGELFF.

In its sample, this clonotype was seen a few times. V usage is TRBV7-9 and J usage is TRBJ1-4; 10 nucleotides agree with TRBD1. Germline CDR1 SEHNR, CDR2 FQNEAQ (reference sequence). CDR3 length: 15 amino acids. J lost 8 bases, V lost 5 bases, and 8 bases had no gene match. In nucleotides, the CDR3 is TGTGCCAGCAGCGTTACCGGGACAGGGGTGGAAAAACTGTTTTTT. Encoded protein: CASSVTGTGVEKLFF.

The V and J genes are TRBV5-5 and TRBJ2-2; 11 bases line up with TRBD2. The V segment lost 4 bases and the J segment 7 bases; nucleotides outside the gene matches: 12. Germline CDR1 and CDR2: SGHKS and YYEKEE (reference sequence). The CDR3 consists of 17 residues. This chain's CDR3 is CASSRMPTSGIIGELFF. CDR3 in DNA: TGTGCCAGCAGCCGGATGCCGACTAGCGGGATAATCGGGGAGCTGTTTTTT.

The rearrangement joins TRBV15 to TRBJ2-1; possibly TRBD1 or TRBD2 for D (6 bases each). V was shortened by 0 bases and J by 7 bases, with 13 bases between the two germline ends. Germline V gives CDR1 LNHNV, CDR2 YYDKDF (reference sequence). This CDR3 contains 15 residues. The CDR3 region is CATSRDLGGRNEQFF. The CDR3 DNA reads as TGTGCCACCAGCAGAGATCTAGGGGGGAGGAATGAGCAGTTCTTC.

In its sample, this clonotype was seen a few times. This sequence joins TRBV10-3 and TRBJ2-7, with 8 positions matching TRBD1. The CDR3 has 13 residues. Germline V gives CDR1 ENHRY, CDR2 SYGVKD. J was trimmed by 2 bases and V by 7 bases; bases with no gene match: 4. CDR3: CAITPGQAYEQYF. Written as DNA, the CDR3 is TGTGCCATCACCCCGGGACAGGCCTACGAGCAGTACTTC.

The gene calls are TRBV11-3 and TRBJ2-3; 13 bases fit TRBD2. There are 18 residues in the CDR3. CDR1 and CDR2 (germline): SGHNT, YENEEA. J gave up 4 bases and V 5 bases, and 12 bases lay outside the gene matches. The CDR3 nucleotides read TGTGCCAGCAGCCTGGGGACTAGCGGGACCCCCGAAGCAGATACGCAGTATTTT. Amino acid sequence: CASSLGTSGTPEADTQYF.

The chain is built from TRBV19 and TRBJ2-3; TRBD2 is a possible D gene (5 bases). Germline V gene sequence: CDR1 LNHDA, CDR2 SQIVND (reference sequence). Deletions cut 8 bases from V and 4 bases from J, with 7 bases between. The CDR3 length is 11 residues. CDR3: CASLSADTQYF. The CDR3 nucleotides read TGTGCCAGTCTTAGCGCAGATACGCAGTATTTT.

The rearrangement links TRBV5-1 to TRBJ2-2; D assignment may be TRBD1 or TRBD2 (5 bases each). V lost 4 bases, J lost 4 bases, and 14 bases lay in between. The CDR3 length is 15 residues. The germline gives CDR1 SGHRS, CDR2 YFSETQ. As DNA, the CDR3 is TGCGCCAGCAGCGGCTCCGGGGACGCCACCGGGGAGCTGTTTTTT. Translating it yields CASSGSGDATGELFF.

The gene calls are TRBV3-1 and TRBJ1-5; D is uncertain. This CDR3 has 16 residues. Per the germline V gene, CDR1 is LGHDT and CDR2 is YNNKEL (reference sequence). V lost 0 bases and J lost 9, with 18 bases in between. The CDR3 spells CASSQDPPPTNSPQHF. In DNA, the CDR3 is TGTGCCAGCAGCCAAGATCCCCCCCCCACCAACTCGCCCCAGCATTTT. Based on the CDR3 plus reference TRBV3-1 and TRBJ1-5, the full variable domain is DTAVSQTPKYLVTQMGNDKSIKCEQNLGHDTMYWYKQDSKKFLKIMFSYNNKELIINETVPNRFSPKSPDKAHLNLHINSLELGDSAVYFCASSQDPPPTNSPQHFGDGTRLSIL.

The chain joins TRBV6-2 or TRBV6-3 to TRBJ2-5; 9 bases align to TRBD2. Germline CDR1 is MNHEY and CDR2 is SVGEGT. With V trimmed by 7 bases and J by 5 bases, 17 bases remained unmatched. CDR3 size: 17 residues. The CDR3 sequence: CASKGPMREGLMETQYF. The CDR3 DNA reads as TGTGCCAGCAAAGGACCAATGCGGGAGGGCCTGATGGAGACCCAGTACTTC.

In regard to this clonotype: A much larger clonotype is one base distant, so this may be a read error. The CDR3 sequence is CASSGGVETQDF. The CDR3 DNA sequence: TGTGCCAGCAGCGGGGGGGTGGAGACCCAGGACTTC. The rearrangement links TRBV7-2 to TRBJ2-5; 7 bases are shared with TRBD2. The CDR3 has 12 amino acids. CDR1 and CDR2 from the germline V gene are SGHTA and FQGNSA. Filled out from reference TRBV7-2 and TRBJ2-5, the complete variable domain reads GAGVSQSPSNKVTEKGKDVELRCDPISGHTALYWYRQSLGQGLEFLIYFQGNSAPDKSGLPSDRFSAERTGGSVSTLTIQRTQQEDSAVYLCASSGGVETQDFGPGTRLLVL.

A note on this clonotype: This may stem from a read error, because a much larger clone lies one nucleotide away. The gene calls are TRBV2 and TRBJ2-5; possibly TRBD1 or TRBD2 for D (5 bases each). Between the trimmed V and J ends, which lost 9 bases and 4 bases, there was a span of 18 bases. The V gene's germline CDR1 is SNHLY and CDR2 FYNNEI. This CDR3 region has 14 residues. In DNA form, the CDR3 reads TGTGCCAGTGGGGGACGAGCGGTCCGAGAGACCCAGTACTTC. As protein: CASGGRAVRETQYF.

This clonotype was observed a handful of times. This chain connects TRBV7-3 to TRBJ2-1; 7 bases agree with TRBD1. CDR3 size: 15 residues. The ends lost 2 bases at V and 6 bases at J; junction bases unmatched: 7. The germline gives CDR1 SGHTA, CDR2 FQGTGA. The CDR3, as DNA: TGTGCCAGCAGCTTACGGCAGGGGGTGAGCAATGAGCAGTTCTTC. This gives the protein CASSLRQGVSNEQFF. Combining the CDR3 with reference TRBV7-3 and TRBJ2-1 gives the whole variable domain GAGVSQTPSNKVTEKGKYVELRCDPISGHTALYWYRQSLGQGPEFLIYFQGTGAADDSGLPNDRFFAVRPEGSVSTLKIQRTERGDSAVYLCASSLRQGVSNEQFFGPGTRLTVL.